This TCR beta chain was retrieved from a study of cytomegalovirus exposure and HLA in healthy donors. Study results and limitations: Later analysis identified 15,000 to 20,000 TCR beta sequences associated with HLA alleles, using a false discovery rate threshold of 0.05. Sequencing likely produced, as an artifact, a cluster of highly shared sequence variants. Reportedly, a later analysis found an Asian-associated ancestry cluster had fewer N-insertions than the approximately 670-donor mean. Association of a missense DCLRE1C variant with TCR beta V- and J-gene trimming was reported in a later analysis.

PCR was performed using 60 Vbeta and 13 Jbeta primers. The data were produced by immunoSEQ multiplex PCR, yet TCRdb's version contains in-frame clones alone and is incomplete. The profile covers around 150,000 clones, with 65% to 85% appearing a single time and 1.5% to 1.7% taken by the ten largest. On this clone itself: Its cognate antigen is unknown.

CDR1 SQVTM and CDR2 ANQGSEA come from the germline V gene. This CDR3 contains 15 residues. Trimming left V 2 bases short and J 4 bases short, with 17 bases between. This receptor was identified in a woman younger than 30 in good health and CMV-seronegative. This chain joins TRBV29-1 and TRBJ1-2, with TRBD1 as a possible D gene (5 bases). The sample comprised PBMCs. CDR3 region: CSVETPGFSLYGYTF. The CDR3 DNA sequence: TGCAGCGTTGAAACCCCAGGGTTCAGCCTCTATGGCTACACCTTC.